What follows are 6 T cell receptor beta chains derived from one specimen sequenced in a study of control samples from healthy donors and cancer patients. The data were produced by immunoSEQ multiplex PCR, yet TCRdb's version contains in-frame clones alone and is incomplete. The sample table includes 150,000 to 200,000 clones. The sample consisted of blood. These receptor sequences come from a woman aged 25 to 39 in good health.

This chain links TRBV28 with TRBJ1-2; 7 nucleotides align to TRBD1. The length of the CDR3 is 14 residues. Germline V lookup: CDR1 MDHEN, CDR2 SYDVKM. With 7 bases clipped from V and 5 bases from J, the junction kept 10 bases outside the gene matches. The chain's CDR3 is CASIPGQINYGYTF. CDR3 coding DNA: TGTGCCAGCATCCCGGGACAGATAAATTATGGCTACACCTTC.

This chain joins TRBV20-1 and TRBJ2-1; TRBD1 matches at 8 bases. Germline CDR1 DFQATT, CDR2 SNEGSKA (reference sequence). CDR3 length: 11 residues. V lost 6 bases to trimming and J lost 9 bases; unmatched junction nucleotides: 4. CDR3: CSARRGLEQFF. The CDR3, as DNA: TGCAGTGCCCGCAGGGGGCTTGAGCAGTTCTTC.

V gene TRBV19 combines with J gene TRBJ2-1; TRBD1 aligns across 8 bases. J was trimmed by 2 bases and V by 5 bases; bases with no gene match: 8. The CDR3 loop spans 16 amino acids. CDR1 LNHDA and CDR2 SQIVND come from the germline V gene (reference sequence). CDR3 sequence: CASSGNRGRPYNEQFF. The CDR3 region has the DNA TGTGCCAGTAGTGGCAACAGGGGGAGGCCCTACAATGAGCAGTTCTTC.

This chain's CDR3 is CAWSPLAGGYNEQFF. CDR3 sequence (DNA): TGTGCCTGGAGTCCCCTAGCGGGGGGCTACAATGAGCAGTTCTTC. The V gene is TRBV30, the J gene TRBJ2-1, with 11 bases that match TRBD2. The ends lost 2 bases at V and 3 bases at J; junction bases unmatched: 3. CDR3 size: 15 residues. Germline-derived CDR1 and CDR2 are GTSNPN and SVGIG (reference sequence).

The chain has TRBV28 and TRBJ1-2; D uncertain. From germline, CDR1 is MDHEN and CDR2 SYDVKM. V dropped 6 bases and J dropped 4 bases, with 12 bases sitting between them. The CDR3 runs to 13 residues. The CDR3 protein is CASSPRPSYGYTF. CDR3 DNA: TGTGCCAGCAGCCCTAGACCCTCCTATGGCTACACCTTC.

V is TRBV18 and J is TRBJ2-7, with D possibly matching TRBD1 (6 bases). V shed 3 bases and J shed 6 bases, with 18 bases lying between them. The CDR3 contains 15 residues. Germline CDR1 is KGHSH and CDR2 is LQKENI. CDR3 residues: CASSPPYQGLGEQYF. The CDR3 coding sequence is TGTGCCAGCTCACCGCCGTACCAGGGGCTTGGCGAGCAGTACTTC.